The rows below give T cell receptor beta chains drawn from one sample of a study of regulatory T cells in long-lasting Graves disease. MiXCR, applied by TCRdb to the multiplex PCR reads, yields one record per CDR3 protein. This sample has roughly 220,000 distinct CDR3 sequences, with around 17% found just once. The sequencing used peripheral blood mononuclear cells (PBMCs), collected at new diagnosis, from a patient treated with antithyroid drugs. The receptors shown here come from a female donor with Graves disease. Both conserved end residues are part of each CDR3. A D gene is named only where the DNA matches it firmly. Size is omitted from some rows. Given values are once, few, many or a class for expanded clones.

>TRBV6-2/TRBV6-3|.|.|TRBJ1-1
CATGPLGNTEAFF
TGTGCCACCGGGCCGTTAGGTAACACTGAAGCTTTCTTT
>TRBV2|.|many|TRBJ2-4
CASSHTPTGGNIQYF
TGTGCCAGCAGTCACACCCCGACAGGTGGGAACATTCAGTACTTC
>TRBV11-2|.|many|TRBJ1-1
CASSLGVGWTEAFF
TGTGCCAGCAGCTTAGGGGTAGGTTGGACTGAAGCTTTCTTT
>TRBV6-1|TRBD2|many|TRBJ2-1
CASSPRTSGRYNEQFF
TGTGCCAGCAGTCCCCGGACTAGCGGGAGGTACAATGAGCAGTTCTTC
>TRBV7-9|.|few|TRBJ2-3
CASRVAGQVGTDTQYF
TGTGCCAGCAGGGTAGCGGGACAGGTTGGCACAGATACGCAGTATTTT
>TRBV4-2|.|many|TRBJ2-7
CASSPPMGQSYEQYF
TGTGCCAGCAGCCCGCCCATGGGGCAGTCCTACGAGCAGTACTTC
>TRBV25-1|.|many|TRBJ2-2
CASSEAEDTGELFF
TGTGCCAGCAGTGAGGCCGAGGACACCGGGGAGCTGTTTTTT
>TRBV30|.|many|TRBJ1-1
CAWSVLDGYTEAFF
TGTGCCTGGAGTGTACTGGACGGGTACACTGAAGCTTTCTTT
>TRBV20-1|.|many|TRBJ1-2
CSAESLGGDYGYTF
TGCAGTGCCGAGAGTTTGGGAGGGGACTATGGCTACACCTTC
>TRBV29-1|.|.|TRBJ2-7
CSVALGGYEQYF
TGCAGCGTTGCTCTAGGGGGATACGAGCAGTACTTC
>TRBV28|.|.|TRBJ2-2
CASSIRSRELFF
TGTGCCAGCAGTATTAGAAGTAGGGAGCTGTTTTTT
>TRBV4-2|TRBD1|.|TRBJ1-1
CASSRHEGQANTEAFF
TGTGCCAGCAGCCGTCACGAGGGACAGGCGAACACTGAAGCTTTCTTT
>TRBV6-1|TRBD1|many|TRBJ2-7
CASGPQGAQNEQYF
TGTGCCAGCGGACCACAGGGGGCGCAAAACGAGCAGTACTTC
>TRBV20-1|TRBD1|many|TRBJ2-5
CSARDRGDRVEETQYF
TGCAGTGCTAGAGATAGGGGGGACAGGGTTGAAGAGACCCAGTACTTC
>TRBV24-1|.|many|TRBJ1-1
CATSEGANTEAFF
TGTGCCACCAGTGAGGGGGCCAACACTGAAGCTTTCTTT
>TRBV7-3|.|many|TRBJ1-1
CASSLTPGPEAFF
TGCGCCAGCAGCTTAACGCCAGGGCCTGAAGCTTTCTTT
>TRBV24-1|TRBD2|.|TRBJ2-2
CATSDRRTSGRGANTGELFF
TGTGCCACCAGTGACCGCAGGACTAGCGGGAGAGGCGCGAACACCGGGGAGCTGTTTTTT
>TRBV6-2/TRBV6-3|TRBD2|many|TRBJ2-1
CASSLTSGPLRQFF
TGTGCCAGCAGTTTGACTAGCGGGCCCCTCAGGCAGTTCTTC
>TRBV13|.|many|TRBJ2-7
CASSRRYEQYF
TGTGCCAGCAGCCGGAGATACGAGCAGTACTTC
>TRBV7-2|TRBD2|many|TRBJ2-6
CASSLTPGLADSGANVLTF
TGTGCCAGCAGCTTGACACCGGGACTAGCGGATTCTGGGGCCAACGTCCTGACTTTC
>TRBV20-1|.|many|TRBJ2-5
CSARGTTKQETQYF
TGCAGTGCTAGGGGGACAACTAAACAAGAGACCCAGTACTTC
>TRBV9|.|many|TRBJ1-2
CASSTDEPNYGYTF
TGTGCCAGCAGCACAGATGAACCTAACTATGGCTACACCTTC
>TRBV11-2|.|.|TRBJ1-2
CASSLPPGYGYTF
TGTGCCAGCAGCCTCCCCCCAGGCTATGGCTACACCTTC
>TRBV11-2|TRBD1|many|TRBJ2-2
CASSPRTGGFTGELFF
TGTGCCAGCAGCCCCCGGACAGGGGGCTTTACCGGGGAGCTGTTTTTT
>TRBV11-2|TRBD1|.|TRBJ1-4
CASSVNRGMVEKLFF
TGTGCCAGCAGCGTTAACAGGGGAATGGTTGAAAAACTGTTTTTT
>TRBV20-1|.|many|TRBJ2-3
CSARDVGLSTQYF
TGCAGTGCTAGAGATGTGGGTCTCTCGACGCAGTATTTT
>TRBV7-2|TRBD2|few|TRBJ2-1
CASSPGLAGYEQFF
TGTGCCAGCAGCCCGGGACTAGCGGGATACGAGCAGTTCTTC
>TRBV28|.|.|TRBJ2-1
CACSWGGLATSYNEQSF
TGTGCCTGCAGTTGGGGAGGACTTGCAACCTCCTACAATGAGCAGTCCTTC
>TRBV6-2/TRBV6-3|.|many|TRBJ1-2
CASSEIYNYGYTF
TGTGCCAGCAGTGAAATTTACAACTATGGCTACACCTTC
>TRBV20-1|TRBD2|many|TRBJ2-7
CSAIPGRGTLAYEQYF
TGCAGTGCTATTCCCGGGCGGGGGACCCTAGCCTACGAGCAGTACTTC
>TRBV28|.|few|TRBJ1-2
CASSPQGIYGYTF
TGTGCCAGCAGTCCTCAGGGGATCTATGGCTACACCTTC
>TRBV9|TRBD2|.|TRBJ2-2
CASSLVGTSDTGELFF
TGCGCCAGCAGCTTGGTTGGGACTAGCGATACCGGGGAGCTGTTTTTT
>TRBV6-2/TRBV6-3|.|.|TRBJ2-7
CASSHSRGKGEQYF
TGTGCCAGCAGTCACTCTAGGGGTAAAGGCGAGCAGTACTTC
>TRBV24-1|TRBD1|few|TRBJ2-7
CATSDAGTGGGYEQYF
TGTGCCACCAGTGACGCCGGGACAGGGGGAGGCTACGAGCAGTACTTC
>TRBV4-1|.|many|TRBJ2-3
CASSPRDRDTQYF
TGCGCCAGCAGCCCCAGAGACAGGGATACGCAGTATTTT
>TRBV12-3/TRBV12-4|.|many|TRBJ1-3
CASRPGGSGNTIYF
TGTGCCAGCAGACCCGGGGGCTCTGGAAACACCATATATTTT
>TRBV12-5|.|many|TRBJ2-1
CASGLIGERNEQFF
TGTGCTAGTGGTTTAATAGGGGAAAGGAATGAGCAGTTCTTC
>TRBV2|.|many|TRBJ1-2
CASSTGRTVYGYTF
TGTGCCAGCAGTACCGGTAGGACTGTCTATGGCTACACCTTC
>TRBV30|TRBD1|.|TRBJ1-1
CAKGQGPGDTEAFF
TGTGCCAAGGGACAGGGGCCGGGGGACACTGAAGCTTTCTTT
>TRBV30|.|many|TRBJ2-7
CAWKQRDSYEQYF
TGTGCCTGGAAACAGCGTGACTCCTACGAGCAGTACTTC
>TRBV27|.|.|TRBJ2-5
CASSLEGGWQETQYF
TGTGCCAGCAGTTTAGAGGGAGGTTGGCAAGAGACCCAGTACTTC